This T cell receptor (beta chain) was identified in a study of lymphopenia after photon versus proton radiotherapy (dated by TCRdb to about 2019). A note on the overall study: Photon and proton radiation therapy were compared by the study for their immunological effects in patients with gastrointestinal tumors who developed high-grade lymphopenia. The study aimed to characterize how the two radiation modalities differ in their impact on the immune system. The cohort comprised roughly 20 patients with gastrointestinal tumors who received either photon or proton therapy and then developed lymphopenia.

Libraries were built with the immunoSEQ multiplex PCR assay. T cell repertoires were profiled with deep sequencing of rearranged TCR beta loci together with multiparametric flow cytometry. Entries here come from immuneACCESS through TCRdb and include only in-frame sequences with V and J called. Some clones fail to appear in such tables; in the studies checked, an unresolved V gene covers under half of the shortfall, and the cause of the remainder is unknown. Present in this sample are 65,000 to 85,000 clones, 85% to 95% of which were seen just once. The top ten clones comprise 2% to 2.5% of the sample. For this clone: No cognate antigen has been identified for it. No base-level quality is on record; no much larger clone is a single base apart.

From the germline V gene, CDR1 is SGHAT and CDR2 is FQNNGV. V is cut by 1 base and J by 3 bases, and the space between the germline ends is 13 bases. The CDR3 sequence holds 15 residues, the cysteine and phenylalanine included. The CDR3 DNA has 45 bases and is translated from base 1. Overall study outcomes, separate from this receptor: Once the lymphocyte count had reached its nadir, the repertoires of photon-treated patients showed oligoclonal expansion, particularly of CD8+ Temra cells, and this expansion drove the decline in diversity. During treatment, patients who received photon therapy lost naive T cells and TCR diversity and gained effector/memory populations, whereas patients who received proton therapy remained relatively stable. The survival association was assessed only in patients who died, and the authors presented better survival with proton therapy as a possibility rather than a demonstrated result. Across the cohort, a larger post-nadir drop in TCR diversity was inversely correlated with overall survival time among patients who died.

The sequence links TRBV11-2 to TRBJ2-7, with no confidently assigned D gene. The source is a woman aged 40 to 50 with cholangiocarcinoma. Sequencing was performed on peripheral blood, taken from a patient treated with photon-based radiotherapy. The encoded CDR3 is CASSLVDLQLYEQYF. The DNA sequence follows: TGTGCCAGCAGCTTAGTCGACCTCCAACTCTACGAGCAGTACTTC.